What follows are 19 T cell receptor beta chains derived from one specimen sequenced in a study of tumor-infiltrating lymphocytes in primary liver carcinoma. With 500 to 650 ng total RNA as template and a constant-region primer, TCR beta cDNA was made. Libraries for TCR beta were built through three nested multiplex PCR rounds, which together made up a slightly modified ARM-PCR procedure. TRBV1-TRBV30 forward primers paired with a C-beta reverse primer were used in the first two PCR rounds, which ran around 10 cycles each. TCRdb itself ran the multiplex PCR reads through MiXCR, one entry per CDR3 protein. In the table there are 310,000 or so distinct CDR3 sequences, around three fifths of which are singletons. RNA isolated from unsorted whole blood supplied the blood RNA, with germline DNA also extracted. The sample consisted of peripheral blood. The receptors here all came from a woman in her twenties or thirties with primary liver carcinoma and hepatitis B virus infection.

This clonotype was recorded a few times. The chain joins TRBV5-1 to TRBJ1-2, with D perhaps TRBD1 (6 bases). V lost 0 bases and J 8 bases, leaving 11 bases between the germline ends. Germline CDR1 SGHRS, CDR2 YFSETQ. There are 13 residues in the CDR3. The DNA for the CDR3 is TGCGCCAGCAGCTTGGACAGGGTACGAGGCTACACCTTC. Protein product: CASSLDRVRGYTF.

In its sample, this clonotype was seen a few times. The rearrangement uses TRBV6-6 and TRBJ2-1, with TRBD1 matching over 7 bases. The CDR3 contains 17 residues. The ends lost 4 bases at V and 3 bases at J; junction bases unmatched: 12. The germline gives CDR1 MNHNY, CDR2 SVGAGI (reference sequence). CDR3 bases: TGTGCCAGCAGTTCCCTCACCCGGGACAGCCTCTACAATGAGCAGTTCTTC. This gives the protein CASSSLTRDSLYNEQFF.

This clonotype has just a few counts. The chain's CDR3 is CASSLAPSGGTDTQYF. CDR3 nucleotides: TGTGCCAGCAGCTTAGCGCCTAGCGGGGGCACAGATACGCAGTATTTT. The chain joins TRBV7-8 to TRBJ2-3, with 9 bases fitting TRBD2. Germline lookup yields CDR1 SGHVS and CDR2 FQNEAQ. V lost 0 bases to trimming and J lost 1 base; unmatched junction nucleotides: 2. The CDR3 contains 16 residues.

As regards this clonotype: Germline is not matched at one junction end, which may reflect a read error. V gene TRBV12-3 or TRBV12-4 combines with J gene TRBJ2-5; 7 bases fit TRBD2. CDR3 length: 12 residues. The CDR3 DNA is TGTGCCAGCAGTTTAGTCAGTCAGGCGGGGGTCTTC. The encoded protein is CASSLVSQAGVF.

A remark on this clonotype: At one end, the junction sequence differs from germline, possibly due to a read error. The V gene is TRBV28, the J gene TRBJ2-1; 11 bases are shared with TRBD2. This CDR3 has 17 residues. Per germline, CDR1 MDHEN and CDR2 SYDVKM. The CDR3 DNA reads as TGTGCCAGCAGTTGGAGGGGGGGACTAGCGGCCTACAATGAGCAGTCCTTC. Translating gives CASSWRGGLAAYNEQSF.

Of note for this clonotype: The junction shows a germline mismatch at one end, possibly a read error. The chain carries TRBV7-7 and TRBJ2-1; TRBD2 might be the D (6 bases). The CDR3 is 13 residues long. Germline CDR1 and CDR2: SSHAT and FNYEAQ (reference sequence). This CDR3 is CASSPTTSTEQFF. The DNA of the CDR3 is TGTGCTAGCAGTCCTACAACTAGCACTGAGCAGTTCTTC.

With respect to this clonotype: Given a much more abundant clone one base away, this may be a read error. The V call is TRBV12-3 or TRBV12-4, the J call TRBJ2-7; D is unclear. There are 11 residues in the CDR3. CDR3 sequence: CACSLGVEQYF. The CDR3 DNA sequence: TGTGCCTGCAGTTTAGGTGTCGAGCAGTACTTC.

CDR3 DNA sequence: TGTGCCAGCAGTGTACCCTTGGGACTTCCGCGTCTCACCGGGGAGCTGTTTTTT. Its translation: CASSVPLGLPRLTGELFF. The chain combines TRBV28 with TRBJ2-2, with D perhaps TRBD2 (6 bases). V was trimmed by 5 bases and J by 4 bases, leaving 23 bases between them. The CDR3 is 18 amino acids. Germline loops: CDR1 MDHEN, CDR2 SYDVKM.

On this clonotype: This sequence may be a read error, since a much larger clone differs from it by one base. The gene calls are TRBV29-1 and TRBJ2-4; 7 bases are shared with TRBD1. CDR1 SQVTM and CDR2 ANQGSEA come from the germline V gene. Unmatched junction bases numbered 2, after V lost 4 bases and J lost 8 bases. This CDR3 is 11 amino acids long. The CDR3, as DNA: TGCAGCGTTGGACAGGGATACATTCAGTACTTC. Translated, it gives CSVGQGYIQYF.

The sample holds a few counts of this clonotype. The rearrangement joins TRBV29-1 to TRBJ2-1, with D hard to call. In germline, CDR1 is SQVTM, CDR2 ANQGSEA. V was trimmed by 6 bases and J by 3 bases, leaving 12 bases between them. The CDR3 runs to 13 residues. DNA for the CDR3: TGCAGCGTCGTTCAGACAAACTACAATGAGCAGTTCTTC. The encoded protein is CSVVQTNYNEQFF.

On this clonotype itself: This sequence may be a read error, since a much larger clone differs from it by one base. The chain employs TRBV29-1 and TRBJ1-2, with TRBD1 identical over 9 bases. The V segment lost 7 bases and the J segment 4 bases; nucleotides outside the gene matches: 7. Germline V CDR1 and CDR2: SQVTM, ANQGSEA. This CDR3 is 13 amino acids long. The CDR3 spells CSDKLQGAYGYTF. The CDR3 DNA sequence: TGCAGCGATAAATTACAGGGGGCCTATGGCTACACCTTC.

The V gene is TRBV9, the J gene TRBJ2-7; a weak D match, TRBD1 (6 bases). Trimming took off 4 bases at V and 4 bases at J, with 12 bases between the two ends. The CDR3 has 13 amino acids. CDR1 and CDR2 from the germline V gene are SGDLS and YYNGEE. The CDR3 is CASSPKGVYEQYF. CDR3 DNA sequence: TGTGCCAGCAGCCCAAAGGGGGTTTACGAGCAGTACTTC.

Worth noting for this clonotype: This may be a read error: a much more frequent sequence differs by one nucleotide. The chain has TRBV6-6 and TRBJ2-2; D perhaps matches TRBD1 (6 bases). This CDR3 comprises 18 residues. Germline values: CDR1 MNHNY, CDR2 SVGAGI (reference sequence). CDR3 sequence (DNA): TGTGCCAGCAGTTACGATATTGACAGGCAGATTGTAGCCGGGAAGCTGTTTTTT. Amino acid sequence: CASSYDIDRQIVAGKLFF.

As to this clonotype: The junction departs from the called germline gene at one end, perhaps through a read error. The chain joins TRBV11-2 to TRBJ2-2; D may correspond to TRBD1 or TRBD2 (6 bases each). Per germline, CDR1 SGHAT and CDR2 FQNNGV. The length of the CDR3 is 14 residues. CDR3 residues: CASSDTQGTGGLFF. The CDR3 DNA reads TGTGCCAGCAGCGATACCCAGGGGACCGGGGGGCTGTTTTTT. The variable domain in full, completed from reference TRBV11-2 and TRBJ2-2, reads EAGVAQSPRYKIIEKRQSVAFWCNPISGHATLYWYQQILGQGPKLLIQFQNNGVVDDSQLPKDRFSAERLKGVDSTLKIQPAKLEDSAVYLCASSDTQGTGGLFFGEGSRLTVL.

This clonotype was seen a few times. The J gene is TRBJ2-7, the V gene TRBV7-9; D ambiguous. Germline CDR1 reads SEHNR; CDR2 reads FQNEAQ (reference sequence). The length of the CDR3 is 14 residues. The germline V and J ends were trimmed by 1 base and 4 bases, with 11 bases remaining between them. The CDR3 nucleotides are TGTGCCAGCAGCTTAGAAACCCCCCGGTACGAGCAGTACTTC. This gives the protein CASSLETPRYEQYF.

The chain couples TRBV7-9 to TRBJ2-7; 7 nucleotides agree with TRBD2. Trimming at V came to 3 bases and at J to 7 bases, leaving 9 bases not matched to a gene. This CDR3 comprises 14 residues. CDR1 and CDR2 (germline): SEHNR, FQNEAQ (reference sequence). The CDR3: CASSLLAGVGEQYF. The CDR3 nucleotides are TGTGCCAGCAGCTTGTTGGCGGGAGTCGGGGAGCAGTACTTC.

This clonotype occurred many times. The gene calls are TRBV7-8 and TRBJ2-3, with D unresolved. V shed 3 bases and J shed 2 bases, with 6 bases lying between them. This CDR3 comprises 13 residues. Germline V gene data show CDR1 as SGHVS and CDR2 as FQNEAQ. CDR3 sequence (DNA): TGTGCCAGCAGCTTCCACTTCACAGATACGCAGTATTTT. Its protein is CASSFHFTDTQYF.

The J gene is TRBJ2-1, the V gene TRBV7-9, with 8 bases identical to TRBD1. The junction had 9 bases not matched to a gene; V was cut back by 5 bases and J by 6 bases. The V gene's germline CDR1 is SEHNR and CDR2 FQNEAQ (reference sequence). The CDR3 is 15 amino acids. The DNA of the CDR3 is TGTGCCAGCAGCCATAGGACAGGGTGGATCAATGAGCAGTTCTTC. This sequence encodes CASSHRTGWINEQFF. Complete variable domain (other parts from reference TRBV7-9 and TRBJ2-1): DTGVSQNPRHKITKRGQNVTFRCDPISEHNRLYWYRQTLGQGPEFLTYFQNEAQLEKSRLLSDRFSAERPKGSFSTLEIQRTEQGDSAMYLCASSHRTGWINEQFFGPGTRLTVL.

This clonotype appeared many times. The rearrangement uses TRBV12-3 or TRBV12-4 and TRBJ2-6; 13 bases agree with TRBD2. The CDR3 has 18 amino acids. V gave up 6 bases and J gave up 3 bases; unmatched junction bases: 8. DNA for the CDR3: TGTGCCAGCAGACTAGCGGGAGGGTATTTGAGTGGGGCCAACGTCCTGACTTTC. Translating gives CASRLAGGYLSGANVLTF.